This T cell receptor beta chain comes out of a study of STAT5B mutations in CD4+ large granular lymphocyte leukemia. Germline-derived CDR1 and CDR2 are WSHSY and SAAADI. V dropped 3 bases and J dropped 5; count of bases not matched to a gene: 2. The CDR3 sequence is 14 residues long. The protocol was immunoSEQ multiplex PCR, while the TCRdb copy is restricted to in-frame clones and leaves out a portion. The sample records some 34,000 clones, around 81% being singletons. The V call is TRBV10-2, the J call TRBJ1-5; 9 bases fit TRBD1. This sequence originates from a human donor in good health. Sample: CD4+ T cells from blood buffy coats. CDR3 protein: CASSDWDRDQPQHF. CDR3 DNA: TGCGCCAGCAGTGATTGGGACAGGGATCAGCCCCAGCATTTT.